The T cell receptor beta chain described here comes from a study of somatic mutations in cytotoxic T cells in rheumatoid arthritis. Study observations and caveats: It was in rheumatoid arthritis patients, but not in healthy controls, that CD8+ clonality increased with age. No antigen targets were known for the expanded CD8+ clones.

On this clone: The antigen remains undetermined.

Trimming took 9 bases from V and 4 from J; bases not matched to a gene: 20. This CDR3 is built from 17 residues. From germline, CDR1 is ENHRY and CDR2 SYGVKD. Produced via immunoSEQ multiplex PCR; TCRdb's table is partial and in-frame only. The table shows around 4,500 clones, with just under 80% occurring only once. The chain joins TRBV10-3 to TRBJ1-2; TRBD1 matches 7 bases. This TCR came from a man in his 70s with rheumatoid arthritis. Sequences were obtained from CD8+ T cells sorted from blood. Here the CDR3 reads CAMAERPSGTATYGYTF. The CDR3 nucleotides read TGTGCCATGGCAGAAAGGCCGTCCGGGACAGCGACCTATGGCTACACCTTC.